The clone carrying this T cell receptor beta chain was counted many times. One entry per CDR3 protein, called by TCRdb with MiXCR from the 5' RACE reads. The sample consists of some 42,000 distinct CDR3 sequences, roughly 6% of them appearing once. This sample stems from a study of early T cells in non-severe SARS-CoV-2 infection. The CDR3 is 12 residues long. Germline CDR1 and CDR2: SQVTM and ANQGSEA. The germline V and J ends were trimmed by 4 bases and 5 bases, with 8 bases remaining between them. The sequencing here drew on whole blood, taken at baseline. The J gene is TRBJ1-4, the V gene TRBV29-1; unclear D gene. The TCR sequence derives from an adult who was a healthcare worker with PCR-confirmed SARS-CoV-2 infection or an uninfected control (not recorded which). The chain's CDR3 is CSVGWANEKLFF. The CDR3 nucleotides read TGCAGCGTTGGGTGGGCGAATGAAAAACTGTTTTTT.